The entry below gives a single T cell receptor (beta chain) sequence along with its context. No antigen is known for it. Specified treatment: 19 received Ad26.COV2.S at low or high dose, single or two shots; several received placebo; per-sample allocation not given. The samples were gathered on day 63 after the first injection of vaccine or placebo. The individual, an adult aged 18-55 years, was a donor in Boston. These data come from a study of Ad26.COV2.S vaccination and SARS-CoV-2 variants. About the research overall: The donor participated in the COV1001 trial, in its Ad26.COV2.S arm. Once, or twice with 56 days between doses, Ad26.COV2.S was given intramuscularly.

The CDR3 length is 16 residues. Looked up from germline, CDR1 is SGHRS and CDR2 is YFSETQ. V lost 5 bases to trimming and J lost 2 bases, with 16 bases between them. Clones were sequenced by immunoSEQ multiplex PCR, and TCRdb holds only the in-frame ones, with some missing. This table has roughly 300,000 clones, about 86% appearing once. Findings and limits, study-wide: A substantial breadth of spike-specific CD8+ and CD4+ T cell responses after vaccination has been reported.

The source is a person between 18 and 65 years old who received the Ad26.COV2.S COVID-19 vaccine or a placebo. This rearrangement joins TRBV5-1 to TRBJ2-2; D unclear. Material: peripheral blood, obtained in a trial of Ad26.COV2.S vaccine versus placebo. The CDR3 nucleotides are TGCGCCAGCAGGCCCTTTCCGGGCCAAAACACCGGGGAGCTGTTTTTT. Encoded protein: CASRPFPGQNTGELFF.